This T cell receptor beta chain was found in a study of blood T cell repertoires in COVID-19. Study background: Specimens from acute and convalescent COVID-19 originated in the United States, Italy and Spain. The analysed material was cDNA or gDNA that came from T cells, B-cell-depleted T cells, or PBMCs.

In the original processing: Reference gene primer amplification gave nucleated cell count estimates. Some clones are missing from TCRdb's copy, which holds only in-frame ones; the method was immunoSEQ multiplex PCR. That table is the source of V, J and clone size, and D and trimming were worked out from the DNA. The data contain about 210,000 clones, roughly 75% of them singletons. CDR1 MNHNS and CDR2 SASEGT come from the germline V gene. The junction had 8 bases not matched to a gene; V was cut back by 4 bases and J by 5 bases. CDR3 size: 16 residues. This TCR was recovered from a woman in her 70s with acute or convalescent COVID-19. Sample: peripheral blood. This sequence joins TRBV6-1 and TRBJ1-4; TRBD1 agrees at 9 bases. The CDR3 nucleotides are TGTGCCAGCAGTGCCTCCGGGACAGGGACCAATGAAAAACTGTTTTTT. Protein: CASSASGTGTNEKLFF.